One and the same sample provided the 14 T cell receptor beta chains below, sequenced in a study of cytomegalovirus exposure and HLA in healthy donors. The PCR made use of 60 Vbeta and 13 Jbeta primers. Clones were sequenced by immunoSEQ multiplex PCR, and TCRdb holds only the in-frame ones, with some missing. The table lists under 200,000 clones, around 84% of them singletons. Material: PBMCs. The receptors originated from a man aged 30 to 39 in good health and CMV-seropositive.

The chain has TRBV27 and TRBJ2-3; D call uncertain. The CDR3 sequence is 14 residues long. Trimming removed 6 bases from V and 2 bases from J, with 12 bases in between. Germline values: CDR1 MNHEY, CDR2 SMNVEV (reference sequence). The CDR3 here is CASSLAVYTDTQYF. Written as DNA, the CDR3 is TGTGCCAGCAGCTTGGCGGTATACACAGATACGCAGTATTTT.

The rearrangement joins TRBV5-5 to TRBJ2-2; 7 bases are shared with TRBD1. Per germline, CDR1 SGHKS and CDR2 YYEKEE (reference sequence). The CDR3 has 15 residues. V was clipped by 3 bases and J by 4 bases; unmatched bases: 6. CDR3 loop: CASSSDRAPTGELFF. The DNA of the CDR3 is TGTGCCAGCAGCTCTGACAGGGCTCCCACCGGGGAGCTGTTTTTT.

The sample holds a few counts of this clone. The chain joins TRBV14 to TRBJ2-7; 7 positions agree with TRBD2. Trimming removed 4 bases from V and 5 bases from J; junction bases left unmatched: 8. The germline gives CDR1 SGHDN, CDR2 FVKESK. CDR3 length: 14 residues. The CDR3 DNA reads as TGTGCCAGCAGCCTTCTGACTCGGGGGGACGAGCAGTACTTC. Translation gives CASSLLTRGDEQYF.

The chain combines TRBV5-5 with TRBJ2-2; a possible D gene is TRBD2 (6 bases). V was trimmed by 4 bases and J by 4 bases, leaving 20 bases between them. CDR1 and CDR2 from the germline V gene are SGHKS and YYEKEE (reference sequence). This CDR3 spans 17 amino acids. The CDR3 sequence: CASSLRGTGAGTGELFF. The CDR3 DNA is TGTGCCAGCAGCCTCCGGGGGACGGGAGCGGGCACCGGGGAGCTGTTTTTT.

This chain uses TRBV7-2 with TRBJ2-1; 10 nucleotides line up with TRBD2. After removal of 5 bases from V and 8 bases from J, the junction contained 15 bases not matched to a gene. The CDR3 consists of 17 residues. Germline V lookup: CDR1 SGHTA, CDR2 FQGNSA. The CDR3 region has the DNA TGTGCCAGCAGCACCGGGACTAGCGCCCTAGGGGGGCATGAGCAGTTCTTC. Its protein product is CASSTGTSALGGHEQFF.

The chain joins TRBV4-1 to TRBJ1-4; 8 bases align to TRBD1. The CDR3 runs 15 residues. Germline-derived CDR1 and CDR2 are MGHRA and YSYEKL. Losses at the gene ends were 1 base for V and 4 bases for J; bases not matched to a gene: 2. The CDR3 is CASSQGDRFNEKLFF. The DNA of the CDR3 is TGCGCCAGCAGCCAAGGGGACAGGTTTAATGAAAAACTGTTTTTT.

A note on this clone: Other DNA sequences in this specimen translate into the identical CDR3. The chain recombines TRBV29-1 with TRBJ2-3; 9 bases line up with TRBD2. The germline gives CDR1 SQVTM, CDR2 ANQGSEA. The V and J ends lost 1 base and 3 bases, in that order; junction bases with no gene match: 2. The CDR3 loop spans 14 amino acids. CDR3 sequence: CSVEGLAGTDTQYF. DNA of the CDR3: TGCAGCGTTGAAGGCCTAGCGGGGACAGATACGCAGTATTTT.

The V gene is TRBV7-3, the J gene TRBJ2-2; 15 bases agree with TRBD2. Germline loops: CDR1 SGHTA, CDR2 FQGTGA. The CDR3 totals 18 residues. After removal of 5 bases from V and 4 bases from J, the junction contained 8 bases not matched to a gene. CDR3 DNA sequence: TGTGCCAGCAGCCCATCCGGACTAGCGGGAGGGAGCACCGGGGAGCTGTTTTTT. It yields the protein CASSPSGLAGGSTGELFF.

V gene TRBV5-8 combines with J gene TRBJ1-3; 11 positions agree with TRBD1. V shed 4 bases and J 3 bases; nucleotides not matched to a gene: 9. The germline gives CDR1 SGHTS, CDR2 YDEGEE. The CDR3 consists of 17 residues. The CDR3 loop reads CASSRLGQGAGGNTIYF. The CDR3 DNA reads TGTGCCAGCAGCCGTCTCGGACAGGGGGCGGGTGGAAACACCATATATTTT.

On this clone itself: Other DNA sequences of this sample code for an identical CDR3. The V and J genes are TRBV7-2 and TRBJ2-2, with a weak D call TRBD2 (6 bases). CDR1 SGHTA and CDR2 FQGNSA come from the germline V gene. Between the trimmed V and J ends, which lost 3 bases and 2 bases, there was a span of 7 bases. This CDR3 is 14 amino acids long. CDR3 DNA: TGTGCCAGCAGCTTGGGACTTAACACCGGGGAGCTGTTTTTT. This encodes CASSLGLNTGELFF.

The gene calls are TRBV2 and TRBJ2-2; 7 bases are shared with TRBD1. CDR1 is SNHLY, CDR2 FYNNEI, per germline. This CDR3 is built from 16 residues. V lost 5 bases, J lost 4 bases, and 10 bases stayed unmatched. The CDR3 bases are TGTGCCAGCAGTACACAGGGGTTGGGGGCCACCGGGGAGCTGTTTTTT. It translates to CASSTQGLGATGELFF.

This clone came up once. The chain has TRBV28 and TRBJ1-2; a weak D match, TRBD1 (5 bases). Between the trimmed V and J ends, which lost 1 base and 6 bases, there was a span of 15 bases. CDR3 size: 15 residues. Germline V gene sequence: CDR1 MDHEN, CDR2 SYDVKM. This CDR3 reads CASSLFEGQGHGYTF. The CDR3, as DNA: TGTGCCAGCAGTTTATTTGAAGGACAAGGTCATGGCTACACCTTC.

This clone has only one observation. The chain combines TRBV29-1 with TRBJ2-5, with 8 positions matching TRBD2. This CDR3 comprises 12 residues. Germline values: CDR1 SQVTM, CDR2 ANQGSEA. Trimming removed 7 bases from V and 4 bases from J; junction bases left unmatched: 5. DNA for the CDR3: TGCAGCGGCGGGGGGATGGGAGAGACCCAGTACTTC. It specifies CSGGGMGETQYF.

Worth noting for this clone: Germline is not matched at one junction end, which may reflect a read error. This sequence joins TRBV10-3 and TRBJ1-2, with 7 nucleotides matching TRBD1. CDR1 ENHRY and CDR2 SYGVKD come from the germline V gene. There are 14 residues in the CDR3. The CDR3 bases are TGTGCCCTCAGGGCATCACAGGGGTCGTATGGCTACACCTTC. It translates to CALRASQGSYGYTF.